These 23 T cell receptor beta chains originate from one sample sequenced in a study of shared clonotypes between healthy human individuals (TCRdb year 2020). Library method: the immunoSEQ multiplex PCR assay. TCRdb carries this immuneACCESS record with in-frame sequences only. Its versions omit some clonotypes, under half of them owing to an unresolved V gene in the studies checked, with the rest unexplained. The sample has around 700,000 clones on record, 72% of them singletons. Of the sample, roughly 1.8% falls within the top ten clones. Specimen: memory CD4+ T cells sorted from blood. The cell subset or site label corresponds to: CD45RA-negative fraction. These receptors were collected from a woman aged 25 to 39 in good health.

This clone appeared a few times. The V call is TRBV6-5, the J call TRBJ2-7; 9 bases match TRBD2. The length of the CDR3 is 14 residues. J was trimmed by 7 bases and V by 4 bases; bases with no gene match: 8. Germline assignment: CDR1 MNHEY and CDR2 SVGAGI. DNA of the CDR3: TGTGCCAGCAGTTTGCGGGAGGGGCGATTAGAGCAGTACTTC. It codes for CASSLREGRLEQYF.

CDR3 region: CASSYAGTYNEQFF. The CDR3 DNA is TGTGCCAGCAGTTACGCCGGGACCTACAATGAGCAGTTCTTC. The chain has TRBV6-5 and TRBJ2-1; a possible D gene is TRBD2 (5 bases). Germline V gives CDR1 MNHEY, CDR2 SVGAGI. Trimming stripped 2 bases from V and 2 bases from J, with 7 bases between. This CDR3 is 14 amino acids long.

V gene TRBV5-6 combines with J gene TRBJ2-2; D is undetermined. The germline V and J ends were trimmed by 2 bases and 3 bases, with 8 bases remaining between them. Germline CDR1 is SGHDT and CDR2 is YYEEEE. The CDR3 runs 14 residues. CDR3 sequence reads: CASSFRPDTGELFF. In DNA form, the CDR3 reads TGTGCCAGCAGCTTTCGCCCGGACACCGGGGAGCTGTTTTTT.

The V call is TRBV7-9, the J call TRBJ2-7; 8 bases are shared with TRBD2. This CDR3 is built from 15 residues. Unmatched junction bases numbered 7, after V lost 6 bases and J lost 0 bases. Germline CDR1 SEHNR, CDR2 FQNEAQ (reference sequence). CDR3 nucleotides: TGTGCCAGCAGAACTAGCGGAGTTGGCTCCTACGAGCAGTACTTC. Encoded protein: CASRTSGVGSYEQYF. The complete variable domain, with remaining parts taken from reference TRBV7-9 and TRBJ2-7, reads DTGVSQNPRHKITKRGQNVTFRCDPISEHNRLYWYRQTLGQGPEFLTYFQNEAQLEKSRLLSDRFSAERPKGSFSTLEIQRTEQGDSAMYLCASRTSGVGSYEQYFGPGTRLTVT.

CDR3 region: CASSLSGDYGYTF. In DNA, the CDR3 is TGTGCCAGCAGTTTATCAGGTGACTATGGCTACACCTTC. V is TRBV28 and J is TRBJ1-2; D is unclear. This CDR3 has 13 residues. V dropped 1 base and J dropped 3 bases, with 6 bases sitting between them. Germline values: CDR1 MDHEN, CDR2 SYDVKM.

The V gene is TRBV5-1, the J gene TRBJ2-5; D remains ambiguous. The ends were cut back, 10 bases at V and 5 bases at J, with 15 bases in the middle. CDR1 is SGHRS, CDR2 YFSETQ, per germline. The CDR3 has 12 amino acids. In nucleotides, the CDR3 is TGCGCCTCCCACCATCCTGGGGAGACCCAGTACTTC. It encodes CASHHPGETQYF.

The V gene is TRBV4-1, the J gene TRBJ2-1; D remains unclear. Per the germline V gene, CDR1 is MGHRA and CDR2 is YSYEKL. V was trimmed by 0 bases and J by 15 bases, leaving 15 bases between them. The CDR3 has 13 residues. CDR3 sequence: CASSQEFAICLFF. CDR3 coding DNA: TGCGCCAGCAGCCAAGAGTTTGCGATTTGTCTGTTCTTC.

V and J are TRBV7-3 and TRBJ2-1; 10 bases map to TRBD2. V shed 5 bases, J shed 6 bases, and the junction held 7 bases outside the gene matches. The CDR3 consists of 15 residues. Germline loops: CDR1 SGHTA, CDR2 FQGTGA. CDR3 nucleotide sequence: TGTGCCAGCAGCCCCAGGTCTAGCGGGAGCAATGAGCAGTTCTTC. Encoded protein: CASSPRSSGSNEQFF.

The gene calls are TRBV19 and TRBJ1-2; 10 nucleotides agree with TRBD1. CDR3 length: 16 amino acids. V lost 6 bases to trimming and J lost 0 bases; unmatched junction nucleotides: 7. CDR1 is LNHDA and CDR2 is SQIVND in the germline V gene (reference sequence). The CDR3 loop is CASRRDRGLANYGYTF. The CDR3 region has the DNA TGTGCCAGTAGACGGGACAGGGGACTAGCTAACTATGGCTACACCTTC.

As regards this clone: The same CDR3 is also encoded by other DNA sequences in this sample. The CDR3 here is CAISGQGADTQYF. The CDR3, as DNA: TGTGCCATCAGTGGACAGGGAGCAGATACGCAGTATTTT. The chain links TRBV10-3 to TRBJ2-3; 7 bases align to TRBD1. The J segment lost 4 bases and the V segment lost 4 bases, leaving 2 bases of the junction unmatched. The germline V gene has CDR1 ENHRY and CDR2 SYGVKD. This CDR3 spans 13 amino acids.

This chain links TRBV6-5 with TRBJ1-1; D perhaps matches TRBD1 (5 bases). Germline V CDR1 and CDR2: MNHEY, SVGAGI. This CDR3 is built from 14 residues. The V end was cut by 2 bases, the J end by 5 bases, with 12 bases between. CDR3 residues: CASSYVGTQTEAFF. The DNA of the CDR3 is TGTGCCAGCAGTTACGTCGGGACCCAGACTGAAGCTTTCTTT.

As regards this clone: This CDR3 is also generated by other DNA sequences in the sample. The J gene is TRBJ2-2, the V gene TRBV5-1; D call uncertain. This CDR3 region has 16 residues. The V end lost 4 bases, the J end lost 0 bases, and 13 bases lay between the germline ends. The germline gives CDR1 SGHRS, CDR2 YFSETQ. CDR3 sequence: CASSPLTSANTGELFF. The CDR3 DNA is TGCGCCAGCAGCCCCTTAACCAGCGCGAACACCGGGGAGCTGTTTTTT.

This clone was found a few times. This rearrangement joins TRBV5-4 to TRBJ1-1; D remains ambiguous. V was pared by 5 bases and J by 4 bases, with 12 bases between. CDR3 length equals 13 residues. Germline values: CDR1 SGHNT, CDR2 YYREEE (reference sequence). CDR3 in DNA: TGTGCCAGCAGTCATAACGTTCCCACTGAAGCTTTCTTT. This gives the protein CASSHNVPTEAFF.

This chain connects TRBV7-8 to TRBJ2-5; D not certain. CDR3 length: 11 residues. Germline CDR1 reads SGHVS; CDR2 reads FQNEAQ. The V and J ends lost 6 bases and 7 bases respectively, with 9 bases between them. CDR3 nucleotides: TGTGCCAGCAGGAGTGCCATGACCCAGTACTTC. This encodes CASRSAMTQYF.

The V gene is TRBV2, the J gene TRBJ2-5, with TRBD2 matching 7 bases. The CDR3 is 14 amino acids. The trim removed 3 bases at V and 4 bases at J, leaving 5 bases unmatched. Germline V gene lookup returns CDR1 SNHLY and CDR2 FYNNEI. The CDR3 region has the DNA TGTGCCAGCAGTGATGACGCGGGAGCAGAGACCCAGTACTTC. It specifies CASSDDAGAETQYF.

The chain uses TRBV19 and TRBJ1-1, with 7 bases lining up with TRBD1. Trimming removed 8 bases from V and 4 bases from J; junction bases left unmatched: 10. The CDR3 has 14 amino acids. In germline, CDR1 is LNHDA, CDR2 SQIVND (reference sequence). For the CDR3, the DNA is TGTGCCAGTGATAAGACAGGGTGGGGCACTGAAGCTTTCTTT. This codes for CASDKTGWGTEAFF. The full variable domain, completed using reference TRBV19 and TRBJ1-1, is DGGITQSPKYLFRKEGQNVTLSCEQNLNHDAMYWYRQDPGQGLRLIYYSQIVNDFQKGDIAEGYSVSREKKESFPLTVTSAQKNPTAFYLCASDKTGWGTEAFFGQGTRLTVV.

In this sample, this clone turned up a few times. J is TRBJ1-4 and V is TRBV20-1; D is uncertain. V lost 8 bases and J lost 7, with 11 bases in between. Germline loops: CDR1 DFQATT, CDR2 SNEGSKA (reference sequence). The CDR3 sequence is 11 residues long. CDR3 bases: TGCAGTCCGAGGGAGGGTGAAAAACTGTTTTTT. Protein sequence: CSPREGEKLFF.

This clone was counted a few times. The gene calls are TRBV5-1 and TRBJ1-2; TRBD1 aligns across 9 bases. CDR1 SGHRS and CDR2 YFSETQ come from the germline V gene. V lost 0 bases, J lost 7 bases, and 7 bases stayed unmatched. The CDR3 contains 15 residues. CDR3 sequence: CASSLGKGQGFGYTF. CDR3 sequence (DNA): TGCGCCAGCAGCTTGGGCAAGGGACAGGGCTTTGGCTACACCTTC.

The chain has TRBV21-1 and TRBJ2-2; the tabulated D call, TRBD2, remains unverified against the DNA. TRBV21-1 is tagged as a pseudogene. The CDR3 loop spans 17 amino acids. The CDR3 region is CASSRSGERIKTGELFF. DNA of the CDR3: TGTGCCAGCAGCAGGTCTGGAGAGAGGATCAAGACCGGGGAGCTGTTTTTT.

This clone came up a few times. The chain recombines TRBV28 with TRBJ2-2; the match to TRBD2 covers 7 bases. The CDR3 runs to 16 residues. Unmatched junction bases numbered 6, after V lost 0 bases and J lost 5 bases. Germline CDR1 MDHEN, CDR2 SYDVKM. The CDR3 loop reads CASSLWGGFETGELFF. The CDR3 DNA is TGTGCCAGCAGTTTATGGGGAGGGTTTGAGACCGGGGAGCTGTTTTTT.

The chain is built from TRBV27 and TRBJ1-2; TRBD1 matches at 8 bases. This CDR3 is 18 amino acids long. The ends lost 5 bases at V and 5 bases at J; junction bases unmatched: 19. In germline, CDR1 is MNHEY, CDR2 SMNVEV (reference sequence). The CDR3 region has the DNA TGTGCCAGCAGTCCCCTCTTGTCAGGGGGCGCGGGGTCTTATGGCTACACCTTC. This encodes CASSPLLSGGAGSYGYTF.

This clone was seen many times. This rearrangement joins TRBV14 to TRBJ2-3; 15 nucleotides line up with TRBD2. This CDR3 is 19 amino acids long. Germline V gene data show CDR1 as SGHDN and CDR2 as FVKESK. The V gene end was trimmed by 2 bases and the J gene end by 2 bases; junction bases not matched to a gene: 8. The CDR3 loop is CASSQNPGLAGGPTDTQYF. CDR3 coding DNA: TGTGCCAGCAGCCAAAACCCGGGACTAGCGGGAGGACCCACAGATACGCAGTATTTT. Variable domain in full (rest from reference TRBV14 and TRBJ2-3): EAGVTQFPSHSVIEKGQTVTLRCDPISGHDNLYWYRRVMGKEIKFLLHFVKESKQDESGMPNNRFLAERTGGTYSTLKVQPAELEDSGVYFCASSQNPGLAGGPTDTQYFGPGTRLTVL.

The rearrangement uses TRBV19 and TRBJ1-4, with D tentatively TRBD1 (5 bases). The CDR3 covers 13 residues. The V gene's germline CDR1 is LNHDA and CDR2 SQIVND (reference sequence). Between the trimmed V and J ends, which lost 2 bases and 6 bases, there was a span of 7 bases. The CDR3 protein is CASSIIRDEKLFF. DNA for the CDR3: TGTGCCAGTAGTATAATCAGGGATGAAAAACTGTTTTTT.